What follows are 27 T cell receptor beta chains derived from one specimen sequenced in a study of response to subunit inactivated influenza vaccine. TCRdb fed the RT-PCR reads into MiXCR, producing one record per CDR3 protein. The sample records 200,000 to 250,000 distinct CDR3 sequences, 9.5% to 15% being singletons. The material sequenced was non-naive T cells sorted from PBMCs, taken 14 days before vaccination. The receptors originated from a man between 45 and 60 years old who received an inactivated influenza vaccine.

The V and J genes are TRBV25-1 and TRBJ2-5; 8 bases line up with TRBD2. After removal of 3 bases from V and 1 base from J, the junction contained 7 bases not matched to a gene. The CDR3 consists of 16 residues. The germline CDR1 and CDR2 sequences are MGHDK and SYGVNS. The CDR3 is CASSDLKRGTQETQYF. CDR3 nucleotide sequence: TGTGCCAGCAGTGACCTAAAGCGGGGGACCCAAGAGACCCAGTACTTC.

This clonotype has at least ten counts. The chain combines TRBV15 with TRBJ2-1; D could derive from TRBD1 or TRBD2 (5 bases each). The germline gives CDR1 LNHNV, CDR2 YYDKDF (reference sequence). The CDR3 has 16 amino acids. The V end lost 3 bases, the J end lost 7 bases, and 19 bases lay between the germline ends. CDR3 in amino acids: CATSSLPGTGTNEQFF. The DNA for the CDR3 is TGTGCCACCAGCAGTCTACCCGGGACGGGGACGAATGAGCAGTTCTTC.

This clonotype was seen more than once but under ten times. The chain couples TRBV20-1 to TRBJ2-3; 15 positions agree with TRBD2. Germline V gene sequence: CDR1 DFQATT, CDR2 SNEGSKA (reference sequence). There are 18 residues in the CDR3. With V trimmed by 3 bases and J by 5 bases, 12 bases remained unmatched. The CDR3 coding sequence is TGCAGTGCTAGGGCCGCGGGACTAGCGGGAGGCCTACGAGATACGCAGTATTTT. Translated: CSARAAGLAGGLRDTQYF.

This clonotype was recorded many times. The chain recombines TRBV20-1 with TRBJ2-3; 7 bases fit TRBD2. V was pared by 2 bases and J by 2 bases, with 13 bases of the junction left unmatched. Germline V gene sequence: CDR1 DFQATT, CDR2 SNEGSKA (reference sequence). The CDR3 runs 17 residues. CDR3 sequence: CSARHEGLHTLTDTQYF. In nucleotides, the CDR3 is TGCAGTGCTAGACACGAGGGACTACATACACTCACAGATACGCAGTATTTT.

In this sample, this clonotype turned up a few times. The chain uses TRBV28 and TRBJ2-7; the D is unclear. This CDR3 is built from 13 residues. V shed 1 base and J shed 3 bases, with 7 bases lying between them. The germline V gene has CDR1 MDHEN and CDR2 SYDVKM. Written as DNA, the CDR3 is TGTGCCAGCAGTTTATATAGATTCTACGAGCAGTACTTC. This encodes CASSLYRFYEQYF. Full variable domain (missing parts from reference TRBV28 and TRBJ2-7): DVKVTQSSRYLVKRTGEKVFLECVQDMDHENMFWYRQDPGLGLRLIYFSYDVKMKEKGDIPEGYSVSREKKERFSLILESASTNQTSMYLCASSLYRFYEQYFGPGTRLTVT.

This chain connects TRBV6-5 to TRBJ2-5; 12 nucleotides align to TRBD2. The CDR3 extends over 17 amino acids. Germline V CDR1 and CDR2: MNHEY, SVGAGI. The V gene end was trimmed by 2 bases and the J gene end by 2 bases; junction bases not matched to a gene: 6. The CDR3 loop is CASSYGRLAGDQETQYF. The CDR3 region has the DNA TGTGCCAGCAGTTACGGGAGACTAGCGGGGGATCAAGAGACCCAGTACTTC.

V and J are TRBV12-5 and TRBJ2-7; 7 nucleotides align to TRBD1. The trim removed 1 base at V and 0 bases at J, leaving 12 bases unmatched. Looked up from germline, CDR1 is LGHNT and CDR2 is FRNRAP. The CDR3 runs to 18 residues. The CDR3 DNA sequence: TGTGCTAGTGGTTTGGAACTCCAGGGGACAGCCATCTCCTACGAGCAGTACTTC. This codes for CASGLELQGTAISYEQYF.

This rearrangement joins TRBV11-1 to TRBJ1-5; a possible D gene is TRBD1 (6 bases). The CDR3 has 23 amino acids. Trimming took 0 bases from V and 2 from J, leaving 32 bases between them. CDR1 is SGHAT, CDR2 FQDESV, per germline (reference sequence). The CDR3: CASSLAVLPRDMYPHCGNQPQHF. CDR3 in DNA: TGTGCCAGCAGCTTAGCCGTACTCCCCCGGGACATGTATCCCCACTGTGGCAATCAGCCCCAGCATTTT.

Only a few counts were recorded for this clonotype. The chain uses TRBV4-3 and TRBJ1-2; the match to TRBD1 covers 11 bases. J lost 5 bases, V lost 3 bases, and 8 bases had no gene match. There are 16 residues in the CDR3. From germline, CDR1 is LGHNA and CDR2 YSLEER. CDR3 sequence (DNA): TGCGCCAGCAGCCAGGACCCCGGGACAGGGGGGTATGGCTACACCTTC. Its translation is CASSQDPGTGGYGYTF.

This sequence joins TRBV3-1 and TRBJ2-7; D is unresolved. This CDR3 region has 13 residues. Between the trimmed V and J ends, which lost 1 base and 3 bases, there was a span of 7 bases. The germline V gene encodes CDR1 LGHDT and CDR2 YNNKEL (reference sequence). CDR3 in DNA: TGTGCCAGCAGCCAAGTCAGTGACTACGAGCAGTACTTC. As protein: CASSQVSDYEQYF.

In this sample, this clonotype turned up a few times. The V gene is TRBV6-2 or TRBV6-3, the J gene TRBJ2-1; a weak D match, TRBD2 (5 bases). Trimming stripped 8 bases from V and 1 base from J, with 18 bases between. Per the germline V gene, CDR1 is MNHEY and CDR2 is SVGEGT. The length of the CDR3 is 16 residues. CDR3 in amino acids: CASHIGQPGSYNEQFF. CDR3 coding DNA: TGTGCCAGCCATATCGGTCAGCCGGGATCCTACAATGAGCAGTTCTTC.

V gene TRBV5-4 combines with J gene TRBJ2-2; 12 bases match TRBD2. CDR3 length: 17 residues. The germline V gene has CDR1 SGHNT and CDR2 YYREEE (reference sequence). V lost 0 bases, J lost 3 bases, and 3 bases stayed unmatched. The CDR3: CASSLGLAGADTGELFF. Written as DNA, the CDR3 is TGTGCCAGCAGCTTGGGACTAGCGGGAGCGGACACCGGGGAGCTGTTTTTT.

This clonotype was observed a handful of times. V and J are TRBV10-3 and TRBJ2-7, with TRBD1 matching over 7 bases. Unmatched junction bases numbered 2, after V lost 3 bases and J lost 6 bases. This CDR3 is 12 amino acids long. CDR1 is ENHRY and CDR2 is SYGVKD in the germline V gene. This CDR3 reads CAISEQGPEQYF. The CDR3 region has the DNA TGTGCCATCAGTGAACAGGGGCCCGAGCAGTACTTC.

This chain links TRBV5-1 with TRBJ2-3; D may match TRBD1 or TRBD2 (6 bases each). The germline CDR1 and CDR2 sequences are SGHRS and YFSETQ. CDR3 length: 15 residues. Trimming removed 4 bases from V and 6 bases from J, with 18 bases in between. The CDR3 protein is CASSLGQIGGDTQYF. The CDR3 region has the DNA TGCGCCAGCAGCCTCGGACAGATTGGAGGGGATACGCAGTATTTT.

The sample holds a few counts of this clonotype. The V call is TRBV18, the J call TRBJ2-2; possible D gene TRBD2, 6 bases. CDR1 is KGHSH and CDR2 is LQKENI in the germline V gene. V was cut by 4 bases and J by 5 bases, with 11 bases left in between. The CDR3 has 14 amino acids. The DNA for the CDR3 is TGTGCCAGCTCACGTGGGACTTCTACCGGGGAGCTGTTTTTT. As protein: CASSRGTSTGELFF.

This chain uses TRBV7-2 with TRBJ2-1, with 13 bases fitting TRBD2. The J segment lost 10 bases and the V segment lost 5 bases, leaving 5 bases of the junction unmatched. The germline gives CDR1 SGHTA, CDR2 FQGNSA. The CDR3 covers 14 residues. CDR3 amino acids: CASSPGLAGLEQFF. The CDR3 coding sequence is TGTGCCAGCAGCCCGGGACTAGCGGGGTTGGAGCAGTTCTTC.

Many counts were recorded for this clonotype. The rearrangement joins TRBV20-1 to TRBJ1-1; D perhaps matches TRBD1 (6 bases). This CDR3 is 13 amino acids long. Trimming cost V 0 bases and J 6 bases, with 11 bases left between them. Germline V gives CDR1 DFQATT, CDR2 SNEGSKA (reference sequence). The CDR3 protein is CSARDGDKAEAFF. The CDR3, as DNA: TGCAGTGCTAGAGATGGGGACAAAGCTGAAGCTTTCTTT.

This clonotype was picked up a small number of times. This rearrangement joins TRBV30 to TRBJ2-3; D is tentatively TRBD1 or TRBD2 (5 bases each). The CDR3 is 12 amino acids. The germline V and J ends were trimmed by 6 bases and 7 bases, with 14 bases remaining between them. Germline values: CDR1 GTSNPN, CDR2 SVGIG (reference sequence). The CDR3 reads CACAGTVHTQYF. CDR3 DNA: TGTGCCTGCGCAGGGACGGTGCATACGCAGTATTTT.

This clonotype turned up a few times. CDR3 in amino acids: CASSPEHGRRETQYF. CDR3 nucleotides: TGTGCCAGCAGCCCTGAGCACGGGAGAAGGGAGACCCAGTACTTC. The genes are TRBV3-1 and TRBJ2-5, with D possibly being TRBD2 (6 bases). Germline values: CDR1 LGHDT, CDR2 YNNKEL (reference sequence). V was shortened by 4 bases and J by 5 bases, with 17 bases between the two germline ends. This CDR3 is 15 amino acids long.

This clonotype was picked up a small number of times. The CDR3 sequence: CATSDLGGSTGELFF. DNA of the CDR3: TGTGCCACCAGTGATTTGGGCGGTTCCACCGGGGAGCTGTTTTTT. The chain couples TRBV24-1 to TRBJ2-2; no clear D gene. The CDR3 is made up of 15 amino acids. The germline V and J ends were trimmed by 0 bases and 4 bases, with 8 bases remaining between them. Per germline, CDR1 KGHDR and CDR2 SFDVKD.

The chain employs TRBV3-1 and TRBJ1-5; unclear D gene. Germline V gene lookup returns CDR1 LGHDT and CDR2 YNNKEL (reference sequence). V was cut by 4 bases and J by 0 bases, with 13 bases left in between. The CDR3 is 16 residues long. Here the CDR3 reads CASSRGRAVSNQPQHF. CDR3 sequence (DNA): TGTGCCAGCAGCCGGGGTAGGGCGGTTAGCAATCAGCCCCAGCATTTT.

This clonotype was seen many times. V gene TRBV11-2 combines with J gene TRBJ2-1, with a weak D call TRBD2 (5 bases). The CDR3 contains 15 residues. V dropped 3 bases and J dropped 0 bases, with 9 bases sitting between them. Germline V gene data show CDR1 as SGHAT and CDR2 as FQNNGV. DNA for the CDR3: TGTGCCAGCAGCTTTCTTGAGGGCTCCTACAATGAGCAGTTCTTC. Translated, it gives CASSFLEGSYNEQFF.

This clonotype was counted a few times. V usage is TRBV20-1 and J usage is TRBJ2-1; 11 bases agree with TRBD1. Germline values: CDR1 DFQATT, CDR2 SNEGSKA (reference sequence). This CDR3 is 16 amino acids long. With 6 bases clipped from V and 1 base from J, the junction kept 8 bases outside the gene matches. CDR3 nucleotides: TGCAGTGCCCAGGACAGGGGGCGCAGGTCCTACAATGAGCAGTTCTTC. Its protein product is CSAQDRGRRSYNEQFF.

This sequence joins TRBV7-9 and TRBJ2-7; no firm D call. Germline lookup yields CDR1 SEHNR and CDR2 FQNEAQ (reference sequence). The length of the CDR3 is 13 residues. The V and J ends lost 4 bases and 3 bases respectively, with 10 bases between them. The CDR3 here is CASSSAVFYEQYF. The CDR3 nucleotides read TGTGCCAGCAGCTCCGCCGTCTTCTACGAGCAGTACTTC.

This clonotype was counted at least ten times. J is TRBJ2-1 and V is TRBV20-1; 8 positions agree with TRBD2. The length of the CDR3 is 14 residues. V lost 4 bases and J lost 1; bases outside the gene matches: 3. CDR1 and CDR2 (germline): DFQATT, SNEGSKA (reference sequence). CDR3 sequence: CSAKGLESYNEQFF. The CDR3 nucleotides read TGCAGTGCTAAGGGACTAGAATCCTACAATGAGCAGTTCTTC.

The chain links TRBV20-1 to TRBJ2-7, with D hard to call. The CDR3 runs to 12 residues. Germline values: CDR1 DFQATT, CDR2 SNEGSKA (reference sequence). The V end lost 1 base, the J end lost 4 bases, and 8 bases lay between the germline ends. CDR3 residues: CSARGELYEQYF. CDR3 nucleotides: TGCAGTGCTAGAGGGGAATTGTACGAGCAGTACTTC.

This clonotype was detected ten times or more. The chain carries TRBV9 and TRBJ2-7; D is ambiguous. Germline V lookup: CDR1 SGDLS, CDR2 YYNGEE. The CDR3 is made up of 14 amino acids. V lost 3 bases and J 3 bases, leaving 13 bases between the germline ends. The CDR3, as DNA: TGTGCCAGCAGCGAGGGCACCTTATTCTACGAGCAGTACTTC. As protein: CASSEGTLFYEQYF.